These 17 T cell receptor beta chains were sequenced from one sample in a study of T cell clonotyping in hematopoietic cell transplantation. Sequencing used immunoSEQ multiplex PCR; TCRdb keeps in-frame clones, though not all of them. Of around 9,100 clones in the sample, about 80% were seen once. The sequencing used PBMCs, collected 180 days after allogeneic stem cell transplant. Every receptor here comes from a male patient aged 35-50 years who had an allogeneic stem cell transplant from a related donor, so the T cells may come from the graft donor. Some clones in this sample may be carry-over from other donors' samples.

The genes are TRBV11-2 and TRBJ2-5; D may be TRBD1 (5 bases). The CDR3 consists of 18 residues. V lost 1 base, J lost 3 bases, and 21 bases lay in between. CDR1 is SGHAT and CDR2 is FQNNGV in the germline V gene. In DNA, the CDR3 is TGTGCCAGCAGCTTAGTTCCATTTGGGGCAGCTGGGGAAGAGACCCAGTACTTC. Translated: CASSLVPFGAAGEETQYF.

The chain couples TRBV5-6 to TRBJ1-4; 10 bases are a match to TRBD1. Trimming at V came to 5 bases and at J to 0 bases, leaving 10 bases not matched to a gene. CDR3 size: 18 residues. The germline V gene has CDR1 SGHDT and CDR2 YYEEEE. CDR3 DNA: TGTGCCAGCAGTCAACTGACAGGGGGCCGCACAACTAATGAAAAACTGTTTTTT. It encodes CASSQLTGGRTTNEKLFF. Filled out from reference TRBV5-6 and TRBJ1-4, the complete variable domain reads DAGVTQSPTHLIKTRGQQVTLRCSPKSGHDTVSWYQQALGQGPQFIFQYYEEEERQRGNFPDRFSGHQFPNYSSELNVNALLLGDSALYLCASSQLTGGRTTNEKLFFGSGTQLSVL.

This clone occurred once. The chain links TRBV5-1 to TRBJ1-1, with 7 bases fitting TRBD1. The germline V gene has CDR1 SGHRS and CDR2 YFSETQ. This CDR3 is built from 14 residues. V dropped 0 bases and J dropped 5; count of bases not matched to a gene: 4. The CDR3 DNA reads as TGCGCCAGCAGCTTGGCAGGGGGGTCGACTGAAGCTTTCTTT. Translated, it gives CASSLAGGSTEAFF.

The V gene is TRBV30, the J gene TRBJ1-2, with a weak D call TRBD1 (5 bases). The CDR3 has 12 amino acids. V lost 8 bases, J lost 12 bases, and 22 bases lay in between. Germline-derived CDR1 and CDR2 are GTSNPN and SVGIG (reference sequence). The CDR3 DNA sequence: TGTGCCGGGGCCCGGACGGCAACATTTCACACCTTC. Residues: CAGARTATFHTF.

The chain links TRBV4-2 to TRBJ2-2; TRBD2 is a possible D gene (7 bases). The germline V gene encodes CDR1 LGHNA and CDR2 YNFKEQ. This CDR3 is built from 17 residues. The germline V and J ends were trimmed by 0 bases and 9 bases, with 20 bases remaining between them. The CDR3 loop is CASSQDGAGAPSRELFF. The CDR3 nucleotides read TGTGCCAGCAGCCAAGACGGCGCGGGGGCCCCCTCCCGGGAGCTGTTTTTT.

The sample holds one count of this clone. This CDR3 is CASGSFSYEQYF. The CDR3 coding sequence is TGTGCCAGCGGGTCATTCTCCTACGAGCAGTACTTC. The chain combines TRBV28 with TRBJ2-7; D unclear. CDR3 length: 12 amino acids. With 8 bases removed from V and 0 bases from J, the gap between germline ends came to 8 bases. Germline V lookup: CDR1 MDHEN, CDR2 SYDVKM.

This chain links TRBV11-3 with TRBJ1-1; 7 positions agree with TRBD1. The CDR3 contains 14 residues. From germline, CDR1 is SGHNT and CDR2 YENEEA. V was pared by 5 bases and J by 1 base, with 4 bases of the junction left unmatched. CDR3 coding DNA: TGTGCCAGCAGCCCCCGGACAGGGAACACTGAAGCTTTCTTT. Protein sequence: CASSPRTGNTEAFF.

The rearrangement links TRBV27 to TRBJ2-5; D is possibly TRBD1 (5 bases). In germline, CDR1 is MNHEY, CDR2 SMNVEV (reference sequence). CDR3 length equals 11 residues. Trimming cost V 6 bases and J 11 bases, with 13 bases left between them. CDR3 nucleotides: TGTGCCAGCAGCCACAGGAATACTCAGTACTTC. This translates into CASSHRNTQYF.

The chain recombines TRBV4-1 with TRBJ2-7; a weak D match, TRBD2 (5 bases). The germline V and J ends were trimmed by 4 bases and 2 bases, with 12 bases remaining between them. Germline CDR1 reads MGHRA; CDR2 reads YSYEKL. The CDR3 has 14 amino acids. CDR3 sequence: CASSPLEGPYEQYF. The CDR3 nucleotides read TGCGCCAGCAGCCCACTTGAGGGCCCCTACGAGCAGTACTTC.

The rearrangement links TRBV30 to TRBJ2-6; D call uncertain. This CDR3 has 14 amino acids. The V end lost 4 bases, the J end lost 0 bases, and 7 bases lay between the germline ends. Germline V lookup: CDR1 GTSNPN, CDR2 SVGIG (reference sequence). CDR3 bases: TGTGCCTGGAAGGTTAACTCTGGGGCCAACGTCCTGACTTTC. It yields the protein CAWKVNSGANVLTF. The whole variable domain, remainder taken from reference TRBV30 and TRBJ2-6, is SQTIHQWPATLVQPVGSPLSLECTVEGTSNPNLYWYRQAAGRGLQLLFYSVGIGQISSEVPQNLSASRPQDRQFILSSKKLLLSDSGFYLCAWKVNSGANVLTFGAGSRLTVL.

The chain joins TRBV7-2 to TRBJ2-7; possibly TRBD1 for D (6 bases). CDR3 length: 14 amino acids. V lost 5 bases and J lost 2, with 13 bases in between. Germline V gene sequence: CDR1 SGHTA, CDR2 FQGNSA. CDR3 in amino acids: CASSPTQGPYEQYF. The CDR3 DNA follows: TGTGCCAGCAGCCCGACACAGGGTCCCTACGAGCAGTACTTC.

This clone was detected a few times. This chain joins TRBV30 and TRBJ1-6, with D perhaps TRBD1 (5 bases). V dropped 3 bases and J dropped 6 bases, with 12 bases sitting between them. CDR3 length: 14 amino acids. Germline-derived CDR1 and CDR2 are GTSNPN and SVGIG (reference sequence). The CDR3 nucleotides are TGTGCCTGGAGGGGGACCACCTCTAATTCACCCCTCCACTTT. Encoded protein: CAWRGTTSNSPLHF.

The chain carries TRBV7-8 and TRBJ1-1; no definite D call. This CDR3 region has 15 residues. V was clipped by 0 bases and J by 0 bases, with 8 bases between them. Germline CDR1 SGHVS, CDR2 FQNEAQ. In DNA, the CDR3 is TGTGCCAGCAGCTTAGCGTGGCAGTTGAACACTGAAGCTTTCTTT. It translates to CASSLAWQLNTEAFF. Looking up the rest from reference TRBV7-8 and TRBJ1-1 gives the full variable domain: GAGVSQSPRYKVAKRGQDVALRCDPISGHVSLFWYQQALGQGPEFLTYFQNEAQLDKSGLPSDRFFAERPEGSVSTLKIQRTQQEDSAVYLCASSLAWQLNTEAFFGQGTRLTVV.

CDR3 in DNA: TGTGCCAGCAGCTTAAACGCGGGGGGGGATACGCAGTATTTT. Protein product: CASSLNAGGDTQYF. This rearrangement joins TRBV7-9 to TRBJ2-3, with 9 bases aligning to TRBD2. CDR1 is SEHNR, CDR2 FQNEAQ, per germline (reference sequence). The CDR3 runs 14 residues. Losses at the gene ends were 2 bases for V and 6 bases for J; bases not matched to a gene: 3.

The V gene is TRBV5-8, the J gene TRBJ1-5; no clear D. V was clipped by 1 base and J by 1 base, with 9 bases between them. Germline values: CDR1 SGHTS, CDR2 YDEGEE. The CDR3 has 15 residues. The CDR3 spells CASSLLSRSNQPQHF. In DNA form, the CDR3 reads TGTGCCAGCAGCTTGCTTAGCCGAAGCAATCAGCCCCAGCATTTT.

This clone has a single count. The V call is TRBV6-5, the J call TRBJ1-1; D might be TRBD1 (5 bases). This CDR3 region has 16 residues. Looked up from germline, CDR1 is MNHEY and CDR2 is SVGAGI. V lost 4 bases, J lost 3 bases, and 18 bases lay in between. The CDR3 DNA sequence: TGTGCCAGCAGTTTTCGTCCCGGGGCCGGGCACACTGAAGCTTTCTTT. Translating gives CASSFRPGAGHTEAFF.

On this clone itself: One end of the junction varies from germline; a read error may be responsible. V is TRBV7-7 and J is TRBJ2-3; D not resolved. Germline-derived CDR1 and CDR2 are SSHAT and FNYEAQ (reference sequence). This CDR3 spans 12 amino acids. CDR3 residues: CASSLEGDTQYF. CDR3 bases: TGTGCTAGCAGCTTAGAAGGCGATACGCAGTATTTT.